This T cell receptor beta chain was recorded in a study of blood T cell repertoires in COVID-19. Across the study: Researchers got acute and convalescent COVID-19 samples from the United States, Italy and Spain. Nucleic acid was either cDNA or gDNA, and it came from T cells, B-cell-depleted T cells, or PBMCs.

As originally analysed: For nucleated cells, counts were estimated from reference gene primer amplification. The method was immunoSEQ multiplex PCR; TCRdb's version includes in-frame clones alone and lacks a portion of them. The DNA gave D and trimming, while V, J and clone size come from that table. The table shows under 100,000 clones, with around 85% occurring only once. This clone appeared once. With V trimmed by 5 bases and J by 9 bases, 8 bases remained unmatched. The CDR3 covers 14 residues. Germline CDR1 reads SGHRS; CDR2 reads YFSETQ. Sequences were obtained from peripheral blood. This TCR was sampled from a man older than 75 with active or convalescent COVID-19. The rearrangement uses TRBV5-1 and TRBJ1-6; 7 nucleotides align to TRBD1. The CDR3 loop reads CASSSPQGGSPLHF. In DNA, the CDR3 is TGCGCCAGCAGTTCGCCTCAGGGGGGTTCACCCCTCCACTTT.